Presented here are 19 T cell receptor beta chains from one specimen sequenced in a study of blood T cell repertoires in COVID-19. Profiled with immunoSEQ multiplex PCR; TCRdb holds only in-frame clones, not every one. Among some 270,000 clones listed, about 90% were seen once. Input material: PBMCs or T cells enriched from blood (not recorded which). These receptors were obtained from a woman between 35 and 50 years old who had been exposed to COVID-19.

The chain links TRBV7-9 to TRBJ1-4; TRBD1 might be the D (6 bases). Germline values: CDR1 SEHNR, CDR2 FQNEAQ (reference sequence). This CDR3 spans 14 amino acids. Deletions cut 4 bases from V and 4 bases from J, with 10 bases between. CDR3 nucleotide sequence: TGTGCCAGCAGCTCCCGACAGGATAATGAAAAACTGTTTTTT. The encoded protein is CASSSRQDNEKLFF.

J is TRBJ2-5 and V is TRBV27; weak D call: TRBD1 (8 bases). Trimming pared 3 bases from V and 2 bases from J, leaving 13 bases between. Per germline, CDR1 MNHEY and CDR2 SMNVEV (reference sequence). The CDR3 is 15 residues long. CDR3 sequence (DNA): TGTGCCAGCAGTTTTTACAGGGGGGGACAAGAGACCCAGTACTTC. Translating gives CASSFYRGGQETQYF.

The rearrangement joins TRBV11-2 to TRBJ1-6, with 9 bases that match TRBD1. Germline trimming cut 2 bases from V and 10 bases from J; bases unmatched to any gene: 9. CDR1 is SGHAT, CDR2 FQNNGV, per germline. There are 16 residues in the CDR3. In DNA form, the CDR3 reads TGTGCCAGCAGCTTATCCTCGACAGGGGGATACTCACCCCTCCACTTT. Its protein is CASSLSSTGGYSPLHF.

The genes are TRBV10-3 and TRBJ1-3; D is perhaps TRBD1 (5 bases). From germline, CDR1 is ENHRY and CDR2 SYGVKD. Trimming removed 1 base from V and 4 bases from J, with 14 bases in between. The CDR3 spans 16 residues. In DNA form, the CDR3 reads TGTGCCATCAGTGAGTTTCCAGGGACTGGGGGAAACACCATATATTTT. Translation gives CAISEFPGTGGNTIYF.

The rearrangement joins TRBV7-3 to TRBJ2-2, with a tentative D call TRBD1 (5 bases). V was cut by 2 bases and J by 2 bases, with 15 bases left in between. CDR3 size: 17 residues. Per germline, CDR1 SGHTA and CDR2 FQGTGA. This CDR3 reads CASSLLAGNLNTGELFF. CDR3 in DNA: TGTGCCAGCAGCTTATTGGCAGGGAACCTCAACACCGGGGAGCTGTTTTTT. Looking up the rest from reference TRBV7-3 and TRBJ2-2 gives the full variable domain: GAGVSQTPSNKVTEKGKYVELRCDPISGHTALYWYRQSLGQGPEFLIYFQGTGAADDSGLPNDRFFAVRPEGSVSTLKIQRTERGDSAVYLCASSLLAGNLNTGELFFGEGSRLTVL.

The chain couples TRBV14 to TRBJ2-7, with D maybe TRBD1 (5 bases). This CDR3 has 13 residues. V was shortened by 1 base and J by 4 bases, with 8 bases between the two germline ends. The germline V gene encodes CDR1 SGHDN and CDR2 FVKESK. CDR3 coding DNA: TGTGCCAGCAGCCAAGTAACAGGATACGAGCAGTACTTC. Protein sequence: CASSQVTGYEQYF.

The rearrangement links TRBV19 to TRBJ1-5, with 9 bases that match TRBD1. CDR1 LNHDA and CDR2 SQIVND come from the germline V gene (reference sequence). This CDR3 region has 15 residues. V shed 7 bases, J shed 6 bases, and the junction held 10 bases outside the gene matches. The CDR3 protein is CASNPGQGRFQPQHF. CDR3 nucleotides: TGTGCCAGTAATCCGGGACAGGGTCGGTTTCAGCCCCAGCATTTT.

This rearrangement joins TRBV19 to TRBJ1-1; 8 bases map to TRBD1. CDR3 size: 16 residues. Germline loops: CDR1 LNHDA, CDR2 SQIVND (reference sequence). The V and J ends lost 4 bases and 5 bases, in that order; junction bases with no gene match: 12. This CDR3 is CASSNAQGAYQTEAFF. The CDR3 nucleotides read TGTGCCAGTAGTAACGCGCAGGGGGCATATCAGACTGAAGCTTTCTTT.

This rearrangement joins TRBV9 to TRBJ2-3; D might be TRBD2 (6 bases). Germline V gives CDR1 SGDLS, CDR2 YYNGEE. CDR3 length equals 14 residues. V was trimmed by 0 bases and J by 3 bases, leaving 8 bases between them. The CDR3 DNA sequence: TGTGCCAGCAGCGTAGGCCGGGAGACAGATACGCAGTATTTT. Protein sequence: CASSVGRETDTQYF. Full variable domain (missing parts from reference TRBV9 and TRBJ2-3): DSGVTQTPKHLITATGQRVTLRCSPRSGDLSVYWYQQSLDQGLQFLIQYYNGEERAKGNILERFSAQQFPDLHSELNLSSLELGDSALYFCASSVGRETDTQYFGPGTRLTVL.

The sample holds a few counts of this clone. The chain uses TRBV7-2 and TRBJ1-1, with TRBD1 matching over 8 bases. The CDR3 extends over 14 amino acids. V trimming: 0 bases; J trimming: 8 bases; junction bases outside the gene matches: 5. Per the germline V gene, CDR1 is SGHTA and CDR2 is FQGNSA. CDR3 in DNA: TGTGCCAGCAGCTTAGCTCCCGGACAGGGAGAAGCTTTCTTT. As protein: CASSLAPGQGEAFF. The full variable domain, with the rest looked up from reference TRBV7-2 and TRBJ1-1, is GAGVSQSPSNKVTEKGKDVELRCDPISGHTALYWYRQSLGQGLEFLIYFQGNSAPDKSGLPSDRFSAERTGGSVSTLTIQRTQQEDSAVYLCASSLAPGQGEAFFGQGTRLTVV.

The rearrangement uses TRBV3-1 (or the pseudogene TRBV3-2) and TRBJ1-4, with D tentatively TRBD1 (6 bases). This CDR3 has 16 amino acids. CDR1 LGHDT and CDR2 YNNKEL come from the germline V gene (reference sequence). The V gene lost 4 bases and the J gene lost 5 bases, with 17 bases spanning the gap. CDR3 coding DNA: TGTGCCAGCAGCCCCCCCCGGGGGGGCCGAAATGAAAAACTGTTTTTT. Translating it yields CASSPPRGGRNEKLFF.

J is TRBJ1-4 and V is TRBV7-9; 8 bases are shared with TRBD1. The length of the CDR3 is 14 residues. Germline V lookup: CDR1 SEHNR, CDR2 FQNEAQ (reference sequence). J gave up 11 bases and V 5 bases, and 10 bases lay outside the gene matches. CDR3 amino acids: CASSAGQGKEKLFF. The CDR3 DNA reads TGTGCCAGCAGCGCAGGACAGGGAAAGGAGAAACTGTTTTTT.

V usage is TRBV7-3 and J usage is TRBJ1-1, with 10 nucleotides matching TRBD1. CDR1 and CDR2 (germline): SGHTA, FQGTGA. CDR3 length equals 14 residues. The junction had 5 bases not matched to a gene; V was cut back by 5 bases and J by 5 bases. The CDR3 coding sequence is TGTGCCAGCAGCGTGACAGGGGGCGTGACTGAAGCTTTCTTT. Its translation: CASSVTGGVTEAFF.

This chain connects TRBV11-3 to TRBJ1-2, with 8 bases fitting TRBD1. In germline, CDR1 is SGHNT, CDR2 YENEEA. The CDR3 spans 16 residues. J was trimmed by 0 bases and V by 3 bases; bases with no gene match: 6. The CDR3: CASSLARDRSNYGYTF. The DNA for the CDR3 is TGTGCCAGCAGCTTGGCCCGGGACAGGTCTAACTATGGCTACACCTTC.

The genes are TRBV24-1 and TRBJ1-5, with a tentative D call TRBD1 (5 bases). Germline CDR1 is KGHDR and CDR2 is SFDVKD. V shed 4 bases and J shed 4 bases, with 10 bases lying between them. CDR3 length: 14 residues. In DNA form, the CDR3 reads TGTGCCACCAGTGAAAACAGGTTAAATCAGCCCCAGCATTTT. Protein product: CATSENRLNQPQHF.

This chain links TRBV5-1 with TRBJ2-3; a possible D gene is TRBD2 (6 bases). The CDR3 extends over 15 amino acids. Trimming cost V 0 bases and J 4 bases, with 12 bases left between them. Germline CDR1 is SGHRS and CDR2 is YFSETQ. CDR3 in DNA: TGCGCCAGCAGCTTGGACGGGGGATGGTCAGATACGCAGTATTTT. Residues: CASSLDGGWSDTQYF.

V is TRBV19 and J is TRBJ1-5; 7 bases are shared with TRBD1. Per the germline V gene, CDR1 is LNHDA and CDR2 is SQIVND (reference sequence). The CDR3 runs 12 residues. The V and J ends lost 7 bases and 7 bases, in that order; junction bases with no gene match: 4. The CDR3 bases are TGTGCCAGTACCACAGGGGCCCAGCCCCAGCATTTT. It specifies CASTTGAQPQHF.

This clone appeared a single time. The chain couples TRBV27 to TRBJ2-2; TRBD1 aligns across 8 bases. V shed 3 bases and J 6 bases; nucleotides not matched to a gene: 3. Germline-derived CDR1 and CDR2 are MNHEY and SMNVEV (reference sequence). The CDR3 is made up of 14 amino acids. CDR3 loop: CASSLQGASGELFF. The CDR3 DNA reads as TGTGCCAGCAGTTTGCAGGGGGCCTCCGGGGAGCTGTTTTTT.

V gene TRBV6-2 or TRBV6-3 combines with J gene TRBJ2-5; D is tentatively TRBD1 or TRBD2 (6 bases each). The CDR3 is 14 amino acids. V was clipped by 6 bases and J by 5 bases, with 16 bases between them. CDR1 MNHEY and CDR2 SVGEGT come from the germline V gene. This chain's CDR3 is CASSGGAVLETQYF. The CDR3 DNA reads as TGTGCCAGCAGCGGGGGCGCGGTGTTGGAGACCCAGTACTTC.